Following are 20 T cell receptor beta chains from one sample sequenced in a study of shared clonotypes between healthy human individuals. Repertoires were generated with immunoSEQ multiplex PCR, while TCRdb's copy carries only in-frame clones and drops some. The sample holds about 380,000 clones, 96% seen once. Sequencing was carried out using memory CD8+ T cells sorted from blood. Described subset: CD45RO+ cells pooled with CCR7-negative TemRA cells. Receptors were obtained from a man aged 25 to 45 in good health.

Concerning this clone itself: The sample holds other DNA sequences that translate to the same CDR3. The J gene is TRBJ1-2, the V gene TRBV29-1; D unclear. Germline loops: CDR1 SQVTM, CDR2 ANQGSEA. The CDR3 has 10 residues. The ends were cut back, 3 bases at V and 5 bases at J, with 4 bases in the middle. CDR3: CSVEAYGYTF. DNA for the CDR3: TGCAGCGTTGAGGCATATGGCTACACCTTC.

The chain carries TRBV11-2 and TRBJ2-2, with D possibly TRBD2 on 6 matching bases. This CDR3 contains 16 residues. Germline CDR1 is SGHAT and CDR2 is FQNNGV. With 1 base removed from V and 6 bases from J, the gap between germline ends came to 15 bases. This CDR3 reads CASSLAAGNWAGELFF. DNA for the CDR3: TGTGCCAGCAGCTTAGCCGCGGGAAATTGGGCCGGGGAGCTGTTTTTT.

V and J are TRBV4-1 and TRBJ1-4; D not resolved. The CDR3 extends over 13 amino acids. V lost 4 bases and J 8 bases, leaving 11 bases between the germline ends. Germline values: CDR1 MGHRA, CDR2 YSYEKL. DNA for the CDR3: TGCGCCAGCAGCCTCAGCGGCTTCGAAAAACTGTTTTTT. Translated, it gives CASSLSGFEKLFF.

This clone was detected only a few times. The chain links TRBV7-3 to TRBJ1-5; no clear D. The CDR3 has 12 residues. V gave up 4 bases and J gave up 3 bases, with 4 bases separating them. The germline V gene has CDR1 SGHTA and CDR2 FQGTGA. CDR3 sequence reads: CASSWDNQPQHF. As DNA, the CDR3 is TGTGCCAGCAGCTGGGACAATCAGCCCCAGCATTTT.

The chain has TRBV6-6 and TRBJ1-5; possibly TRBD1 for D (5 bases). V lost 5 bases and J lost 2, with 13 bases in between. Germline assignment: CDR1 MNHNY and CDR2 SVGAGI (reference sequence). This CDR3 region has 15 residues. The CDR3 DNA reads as TGTGCCAGCAGTAAGGGGACTGTAGGCAATCAGCCCCAGCATTTT. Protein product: CASSKGTVGNQPQHF.

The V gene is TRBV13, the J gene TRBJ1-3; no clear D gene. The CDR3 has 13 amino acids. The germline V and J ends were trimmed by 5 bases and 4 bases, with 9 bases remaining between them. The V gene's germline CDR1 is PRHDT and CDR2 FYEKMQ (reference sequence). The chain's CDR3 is CASSRPQGNTIYF. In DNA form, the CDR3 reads TGTGCCAGCAGCCGACCCCAGGGAAACACCATATATTTT.

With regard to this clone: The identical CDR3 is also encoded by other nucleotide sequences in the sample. The CDR3 loop is CASSSPSGNTIYF. CDR3 bases: TGTGCCAGCAGTTCCCCATCTGGAAACACCATATATTTT. The chain uses TRBV28 and TRBJ1-3, with D uncertain. The CDR3 is 13 amino acids. Trimming removed 4 bases at V and 1 base at J, with 5 bases between. Germline-derived CDR1 and CDR2 are MDHEN and SYDVKM. The full variable domain, completed using reference TRBV28 and TRBJ1-3, is DVKVTQSSRYLVKRTGEKVFLECVQDMDHENMFWYRQDPGLGLRLIYFSYDVKMKEKGDIPEGYSVSREKKERFSLILESASTNQTSMYLCASSSPSGNTIYFGEGSWLTVV.

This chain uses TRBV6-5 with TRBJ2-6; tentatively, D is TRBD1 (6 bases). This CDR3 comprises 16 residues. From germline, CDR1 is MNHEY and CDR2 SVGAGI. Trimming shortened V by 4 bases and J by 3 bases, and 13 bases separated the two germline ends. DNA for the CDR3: TGTGCCAGCAGTTGGGGGCTTGGGTTTGGGGCCAACGTCCTGACTTTC. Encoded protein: CASSWGLGFGANVLTF.

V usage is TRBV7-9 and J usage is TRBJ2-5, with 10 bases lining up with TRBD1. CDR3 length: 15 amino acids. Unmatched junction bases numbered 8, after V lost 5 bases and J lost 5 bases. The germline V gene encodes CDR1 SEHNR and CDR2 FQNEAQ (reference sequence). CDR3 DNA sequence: TGTGCCAGCAGCCTGGGGACAGGGGAGAGGGAGACCCAGTACTTC. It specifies CASSLGTGERETQYF.

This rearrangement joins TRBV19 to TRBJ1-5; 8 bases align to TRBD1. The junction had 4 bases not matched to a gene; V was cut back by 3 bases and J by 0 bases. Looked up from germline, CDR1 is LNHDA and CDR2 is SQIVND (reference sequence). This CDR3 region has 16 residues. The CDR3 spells CASSIDRGYSNQPQHF. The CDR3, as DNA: TGTGCCAGTAGTATTGACAGGGGTTATAGCAATCAGCCCCAGCATTTT.

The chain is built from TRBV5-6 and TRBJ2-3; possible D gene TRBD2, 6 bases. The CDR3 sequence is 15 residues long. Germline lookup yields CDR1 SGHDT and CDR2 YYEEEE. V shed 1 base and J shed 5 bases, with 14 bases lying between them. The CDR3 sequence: CASSLKGLGGDTQYF. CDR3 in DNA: TGTGCCAGCAGCTTGAAGGGACTGGGCGGAGATACGCAGTATTTT.

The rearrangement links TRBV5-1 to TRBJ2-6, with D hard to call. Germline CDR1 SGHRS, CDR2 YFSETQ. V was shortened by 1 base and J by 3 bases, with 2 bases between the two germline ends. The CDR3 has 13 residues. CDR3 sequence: CASSLFGANVLTF. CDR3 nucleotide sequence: TGCGCCAGCAGCTTGTTTGGGGCCAACGTCCTGACTTTC.

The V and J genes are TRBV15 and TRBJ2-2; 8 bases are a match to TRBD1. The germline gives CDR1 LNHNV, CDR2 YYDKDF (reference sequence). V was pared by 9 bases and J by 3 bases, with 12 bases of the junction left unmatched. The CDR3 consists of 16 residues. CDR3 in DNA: TGTGCCACAGTGGCCCGGACAGGGAAGTACACCGGGGAGCTGTTTTTT. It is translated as CATVARTGKYTGELFF.

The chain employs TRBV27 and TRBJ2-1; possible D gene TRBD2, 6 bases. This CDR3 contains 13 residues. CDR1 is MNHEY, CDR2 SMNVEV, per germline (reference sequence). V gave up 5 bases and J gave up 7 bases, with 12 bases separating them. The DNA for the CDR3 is TGTGCCAGCAGTCTCCGGGAGACTAATGAGCAGTTCTTC. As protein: CASSLRETNEQFF.

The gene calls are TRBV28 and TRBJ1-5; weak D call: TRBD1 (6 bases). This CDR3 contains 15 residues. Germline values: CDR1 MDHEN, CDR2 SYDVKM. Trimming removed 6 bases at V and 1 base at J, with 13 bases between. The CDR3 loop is CASREQGSSNQPQHF. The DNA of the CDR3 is TGTGCCAGCAGGGAGCAGGGGTCGAGCAATCAGCCCCAGCATTTT. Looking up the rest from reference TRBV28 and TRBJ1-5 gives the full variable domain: DVKVTQSSRYLVKRTGEKVFLECVQDMDHENMFWYRQDPGLGLRLIYFSYDVKMKEKGDIPEGYSVSREKKERFSLILESASTNQTSMYLCASREQGSSNQPQHFGDGTRLSIL.

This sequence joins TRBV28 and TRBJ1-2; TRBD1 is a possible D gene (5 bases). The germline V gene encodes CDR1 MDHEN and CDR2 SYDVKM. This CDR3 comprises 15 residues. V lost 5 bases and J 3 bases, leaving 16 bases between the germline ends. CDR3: CASSLSRGSYYGYTF. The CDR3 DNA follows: TGTGCCAGCAGTCTGTCGCGGGGGTCTTACTATGGCTACACCTTC.

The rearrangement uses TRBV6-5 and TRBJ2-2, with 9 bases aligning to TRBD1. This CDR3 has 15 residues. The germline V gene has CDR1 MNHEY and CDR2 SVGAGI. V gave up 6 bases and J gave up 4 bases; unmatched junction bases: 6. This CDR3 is CASSRRTGATGELFF. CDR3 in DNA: TGTGCCAGCAGCCGAAGGACAGGGGCCACCGGGGAGCTGTTTTTT.

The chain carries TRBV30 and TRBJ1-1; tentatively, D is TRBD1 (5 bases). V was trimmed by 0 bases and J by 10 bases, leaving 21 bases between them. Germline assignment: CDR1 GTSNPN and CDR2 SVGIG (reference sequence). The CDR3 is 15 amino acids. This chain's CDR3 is CAWSVPPQGRRGAFF. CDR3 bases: TGTGCCTGGAGTGTACCCCCTCAGGGCCGGCGAGGAGCTTTCTTT.

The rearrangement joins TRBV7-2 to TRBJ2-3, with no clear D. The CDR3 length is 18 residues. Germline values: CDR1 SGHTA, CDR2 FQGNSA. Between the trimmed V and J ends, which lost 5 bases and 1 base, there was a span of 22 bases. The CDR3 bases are TGTGCCAGCAGCCCCCTCCCCCCACGAACTTCCGGCACAGATACGCAGTATTTT. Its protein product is CASSPLPPRTSGTDTQYF.

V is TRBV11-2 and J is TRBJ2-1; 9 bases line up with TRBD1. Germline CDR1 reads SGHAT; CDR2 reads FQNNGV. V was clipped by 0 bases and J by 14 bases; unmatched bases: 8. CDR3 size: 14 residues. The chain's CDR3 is CASSLDFIGTGKFF. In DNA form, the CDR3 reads TGTGCCAGCAGCTTAGATTTTATAGGGACAGGGAAGTTCTTC. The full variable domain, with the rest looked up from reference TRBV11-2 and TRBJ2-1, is EAGVAQSPRYKIIEKRQSVAFWCNPISGHATLYWYQQILGQGPKLLIQFQNNGVVDDSQLPKDRFSAERLKGVDSTLKIQPAKLEDSAVYLCASSLDFIGTGKFFGPGTRLTVL.